This record covers a single T cell receptor beta chain. What it binds is not known. Assay used: immunoSEQ multiplex PCR; TCRdb lists only in-frame clones, some missing. The data show 75,000 to 100,000 clones, 77% seen once. This sample is drawn from a study of vaccination effects on CD4 cells after COVID-19. Sequencing in the ViraFEST assay came after antigen-specific CD4+ T cells had been expanded with viral peptide pools, which were used to stimulate PBMC. Following a roughly 11-day culture, CD4+ T cells were purified. Everyone in the study got two shots of either the BNT162b2 or mRNA-1273 vaccine. V was cut by 2 bases and J by 5 bases, with 6 bases left in between. The CDR3 runs to 13 residues. Germline loops: CDR1 SEHNR, CDR2 FQNEAQ (reference sequence).

This sequence joins TRBV7-9 and TRBJ2-2; D gene uncertain. This receptor was identified in a human donor who received a COVID-19 vaccine. Sequences were derived from CD4+ T cells from PBMCs cultured with HCoV-OC43 spike peptides, sampled after COVID-19 vaccination. Subset of the sample: HCoV-OC43 spike overlapping peptide pool stimulation. The CDR3 here is CASSLFRTGELFF. In nucleotides, the CDR3 is TGTGCCAGCAGCTTATTTAGGACCGGGGAGCTGTTTTTT.